This TCR beta chain was found in a study of radiotherapy plus CTLA-4 blockade in lung cancer. Study at large: Objective responses occurred in around 18% of patients; around 30% had disease control.

Sequencing was performed with immunoSEQ multiplex PCR; in TCRdb, only in-frame clones are kept and a portion is missing. This sample has around 37,000 clones, with around 74% found just once. The CDR3 sequence is 11 residues long. Germline CDR1 reads MDHEN; CDR2 reads SYDVKM. V was clipped by 8 bases and J by 5 bases, with 9 bases between them. For this clone: The antigen remains undetermined.

Study-level findings and limits: Subsequent to radiotherapy plus ipilimumab, tumor-derived TCR clones underwent expansion in blood. Early clone dynamics of blood T cells, plus interferon-beta, reportedly predicted response best.

Chemo-refractory metastatic non-small-cell lung cancer patients were treated with focal radiation plus CTLA-4 blockade with ipilimumab. This receptor was identified in a human donor with non-small cell lung cancer that progressed on radiotherapy plus ipilimumab. The chain employs TRBV28 and TRBJ1-1; D remains unclear. Sequences were derived from peripheral blood, sampled from a patient treated with radiotherapy plus ipilimumab. The DNA for the CDR3 is TGTGCCAGCGGCCGAAGGACTGAAGCTTTCTTT. It codes for CASGRRTEAFF.